Listed here are 18 T cell receptor beta chains from one sample, sequenced in a study of cytomegalovirus exposure and HLA in healthy donors. This PCR relied on a set of 60 Vbeta primers and 13 Jbeta primers. Clones were read by immunoSEQ multiplex PCR, and TCRdb kept only the in-frame ones, dropping some. The sample carries some 170,000 clones, roughly 80% recorded once. The sample was PBMCs. These receptors came from a woman aged 25-40 years in good health and CMV-seropositive.

The chain employs TRBV27 and TRBJ2-7, with D possibly TRBD1 on 6 matching bases. V was pared by 8 bases and J by 2 bases, with 13 bases between. CDR1 is MNHEY and CDR2 is SMNVEV in the germline V gene (reference sequence). This CDR3 spans 13 amino acids. The DNA for the CDR3 is TGTGCCAGCGCTTTACAGGGAACCTACGAGCAGTACTTC. It is translated as CASALQGTYEQYF.

The gene calls are TRBV5-1 and TRBJ2-2; 7 bases align to TRBD1. The germline V gene has CDR1 SGHRS and CDR2 YFSETQ. After removal of 3 bases from V and 4 bases from J, the junction contained 6 bases not matched to a gene. The CDR3 covers 15 residues. The CDR3 region has the DNA TGCGCCAGCAGCTCCACAGGGGCGGGCACCGGGGAGCTGTTTTTT. Its translation is CASSSTGAGTGELFF. The full variable domain, in which reference TRBV5-1 and TRBJ2-2 provide the parts outside the CDR3, is KAGVTQTPRYLIKTRGQQVTLSCSPISGHRSVSWYQQTPGQGLQFLFEYFSETQRNKGNFPGRFSGRQFSNSRSEMNVSTLELGDSALYLCASSSTGAGTGELFFGEGSRLTVL.

The rearrangement joins TRBV19 to TRBJ1-5; no definite D call. This CDR3 contains 15 residues. V lost 7 bases to trimming and J lost 1 base, with 14 bases between them. Germline lookup yields CDR1 LNHDA and CDR2 SQIVND (reference sequence). Here the CDR3 reads CASTTREGSNQPQHF. DNA for the CDR3: TGTGCCAGTACCACGCGGGAGGGCAGCAATCAGCCCCAGCATTTT.

This clone was seen a few times. The chain combines TRBV5-1 with TRBJ2-4; D ambiguous. The germline V gene has CDR1 SGHRS and CDR2 YFSETQ. The CDR3 spans 15 residues. V lost 0 bases and J 0 bases, leaving 7 bases between the germline ends. The CDR3 protein is CASSLGQVAKNIQYF. CDR3 coding DNA: TGCGCCAGCAGCTTGGGGCAGGTAGCCAAAAACATTCAGTACTTC.

The chain has TRBV4-3 and TRBJ2-5; 7 bases match TRBD1. V lost 2 bases and J lost 5; bases outside the gene matches: 8. The CDR3 is 15 amino acids. In germline, CDR1 is LGHNA, CDR2 YSLEER. The CDR3 sequence is CASSQLNDRDETQYF. As DNA, the CDR3 is TGCGCCAGCAGCCAACTAAATGACAGGGATGAGACCCAGTACTTC.

This rearrangement joins TRBV4-2 to TRBJ2-6; D remains unclear. The CDR3 contains 13 residues. Germline V CDR1 and CDR2: LGHNA, YNFKEQ. V was cut by 8 bases and J by 4 bases, with 9 bases left in between. CDR3 protein: CASAEAGANVLTF. CDR3 in DNA: TGTGCCAGCGCCGAGGCCGGGGCCAACGTCCTGACTTTC.

The chain employs TRBV13 and TRBJ1-6; D is uncertain. Trimming left V 0 bases short and J 9 bases short, with 3 bases between. Germline-derived CDR1 and CDR2 are PRHDT and FYEKMQ (reference sequence). The CDR3 has 12 amino acids. CDR3 bases: TGTGCCAGCAGCTTAGGGAGTTCACCCCTCCACTTT. It translates to CASSLGSSPLHF.

This sequence joins TRBV5-1 and TRBJ1-6, with 7 bases aligning to TRBD1. V lost 4 bases and J lost 7; bases outside the gene matches: 5. Germline CDR1 and CDR2: SGHRS and YFSETQ. This CDR3 is built from 14 residues. CDR3 residues: CASSVDRPNSPLHF. The CDR3 DNA is TGCGCCAGCAGCGTGGACAGGCCGAATTCACCCCTCCACTTT.

This chain connects TRBV7-7 to TRBJ2-1, with 7 bases matching TRBD1. This CDR3 is 17 amino acids long. V was pared by 1 base and J by 5 bases, with 11 bases of the junction left unmatched. The germline CDR1 and CDR2 sequences are SSHAT and FNYEAQ (reference sequence). CDR3 DNA: TGTGCCAGCAGCTTAGAAGGGTTTGGGACAGAGAACAATGAGCAGTTCTTC. It encodes CASSLEGFGTENNEQFF.

The rearrangement links TRBV29-1 to TRBJ2-3; TRBD2 aligns across 8 bases. This CDR3 spans 16 amino acids. The germline V gene encodes CDR1 SQVTM and CDR2 ANQGSEA. V lost 3 bases to trimming and J lost 1 base; unmatched junction nucleotides: 9. The CDR3 coding sequence is TGCAGCGTTGAGGGTTCATCAGCGGGGGGCACAGATACGCAGTATTTT. Its translation: CSVEGSSAGGTDTQYF.

This clone was picked up a small number of times. The chain carries TRBV9 and TRBJ2-1, with 8 nucleotides matching TRBD2. Per the germline V gene, CDR1 is SGDLS and CDR2 is YYNGEE. This CDR3 region has 15 residues. Trimming took 1 base from V and 7 from J; bases not matched to a gene: 7. The CDR3 DNA sequence: TGTGCCAGCAGCGTATACGGGGGGGCAACTAATGAGCAGTTCTTC. Its translation is CASSVYGGATNEQFF.

The chain joins TRBV2 to TRBJ2-4; tentatively, D is TRBD1 (6 bases). The CDR3 covers 12 residues. Germline CDR1 is SNHLY and CDR2 is FYNNEI. The ends were cut back, 7 bases at V and 6 bases at J, with 10 bases in the middle. CDR3 protein: CASTGDINIQYF. CDR3 nucleotides: TGTGCCAGCACCGGGGACATAAACATTCAGTACTTC.

The chain employs TRBV5-1 and TRBJ2-6; 8 bases line up with TRBD1. This CDR3 region has 14 residues. Germline CDR1 SGHRS, CDR2 YFSETQ. Trimming took 2 bases from V and 12 from J; bases not matched to a gene: 7. The CDR3 bases are TGCGCCAGCAGCTTATCGACAGGGGATGTCGTCCTGACTTTC. This encodes CASSLSTGDVVLTF.

The chain has TRBV11-2 and TRBJ1-3, with a weak D call TRBD1 (6 bases). V dropped 2 bases and J dropped 4 bases, with 15 bases sitting between them. Looked up from germline, CDR1 is SGHAT and CDR2 is FQNNGV. The CDR3 covers 16 residues. The chain's CDR3 is CASSLLTGKSGNTIYF. The CDR3 bases are TGTGCCAGCAGCTTATTAACAGGGAAGTCCGGAAACACCATATATTTT.

This sequence joins TRBV18 and TRBJ1-2; tentative D call: TRBD1 (6 bases). V was trimmed by 2 bases and J by 4 bases, leaving 8 bases between them. Germline V gene lookup returns CDR1 KGHSH and CDR2 LQKENI. This CDR3 spans 13 amino acids. The CDR3: CASSPRGSYGYTF. In nucleotides, the CDR3 is TGTGCCAGCTCACCAAGGGGGAGCTATGGCTACACCTTC.

This clone was recorded only once. V and J are TRBV5-4 and TRBJ1-3; D call uncertain. The V end was cut by 2 bases, the J end by 2 bases, with 11 bases between. The CDR3 contains 15 residues. Germline CDR1 reads SGHNT; CDR2 reads YYREEE (reference sequence). This chain's CDR3 is CASSLQPNPGNTIYF. CDR3 nucleotides: TGTGCCAGCAGCTTACAGCCGAATCCTGGAAACACCATATATTTT. Full variable domain (remainder filled in from reference TRBV5-4 and TRBJ1-3): ETGVTQSPTHLIKTRGQQVTLRCSSQSGHNTVSWYQQALGQGPQFIFQYYREEENGRGNFPPRFSGLQFPNYSSELNVNALELDDSALYLCASSLQPNPGNTIYFGEGSWLTVV.

The chain recombines TRBV6-5 with TRBJ1-6; D is ambiguous. Germline V gene sequence: CDR1 MNHEY, CDR2 SVGAGI. CDR3 length: 15 residues. Between the trimmed V and J ends, which lost 2 bases and 6 bases, there was a span of 11 bases. The CDR3 loop reads CASSYGRAFNSPLHF. CDR3 nucleotides: TGTGCCAGCAGTTACGGGAGGGCTTTTAATTCACCCCTCCACTTT.

The chain combines TRBV7-6 with TRBJ2-7; 9 bases match TRBD1. The CDR3 totals 14 residues. Trimming at V came to 4 bases and at J to 3 bases, leaving 4 bases not matched to a gene. The germline CDR1 and CDR2 sequences are SGHVS and FNYEAQ. This chain's CDR3 is CASSSGTGLYEQYF. CDR3 DNA: TGTGCCAGCAGCTCCGGGACAGGGCTCTACGAGCAGTACTTC.